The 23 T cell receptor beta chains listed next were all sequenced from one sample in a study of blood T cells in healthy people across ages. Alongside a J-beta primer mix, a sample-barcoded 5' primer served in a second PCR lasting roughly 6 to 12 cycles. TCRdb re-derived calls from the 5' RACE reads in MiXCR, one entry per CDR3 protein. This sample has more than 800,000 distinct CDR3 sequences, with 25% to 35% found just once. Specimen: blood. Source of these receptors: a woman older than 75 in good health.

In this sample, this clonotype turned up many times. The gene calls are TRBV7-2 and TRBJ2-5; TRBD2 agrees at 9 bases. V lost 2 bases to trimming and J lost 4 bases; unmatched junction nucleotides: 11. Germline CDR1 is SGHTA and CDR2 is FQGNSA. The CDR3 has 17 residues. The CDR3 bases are TGTGCCAGCAGCTTATACATTAGCGGGGGACTAAGAGAGACCCAGTACTTC. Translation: CASSLYISGGLRETQYF.

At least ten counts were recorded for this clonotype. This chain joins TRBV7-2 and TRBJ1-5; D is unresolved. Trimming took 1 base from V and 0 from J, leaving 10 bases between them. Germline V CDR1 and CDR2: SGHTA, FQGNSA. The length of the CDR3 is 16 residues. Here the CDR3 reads CASSLVPSYSNQPQHF. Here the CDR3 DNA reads TGTGCCAGCAGCTTAGTTCCGTCTTATAGCAATCAGCCCCAGCATTTT.

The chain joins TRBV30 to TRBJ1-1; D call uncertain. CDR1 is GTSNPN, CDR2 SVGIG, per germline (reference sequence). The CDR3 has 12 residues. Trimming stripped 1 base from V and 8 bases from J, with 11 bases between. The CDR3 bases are TGTGCCTGGAGTGGGGTGAGAGGGGAAGCTTTCTTT. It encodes CAWSGVRGEAFF.

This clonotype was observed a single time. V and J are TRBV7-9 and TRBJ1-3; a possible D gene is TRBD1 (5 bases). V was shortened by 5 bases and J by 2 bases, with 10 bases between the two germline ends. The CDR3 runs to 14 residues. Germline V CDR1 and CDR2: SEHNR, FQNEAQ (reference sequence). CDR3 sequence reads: CASSLTGTGNTIYF. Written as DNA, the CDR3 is TGTGCCAGCAGCCTAACAGGAACTGGAAACACCATATATTTT. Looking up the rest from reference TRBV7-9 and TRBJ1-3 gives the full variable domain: DTGVSQNPRHKITKRGQNVTFRCDPISEHNRLYWYRQTLGQGPEFLTYFQNEAQLEKSRLLSDRFSAERPKGSFSTLEIQRTEQGDSAMYLCASSLTGTGNTIYFGEGSWLTVV.

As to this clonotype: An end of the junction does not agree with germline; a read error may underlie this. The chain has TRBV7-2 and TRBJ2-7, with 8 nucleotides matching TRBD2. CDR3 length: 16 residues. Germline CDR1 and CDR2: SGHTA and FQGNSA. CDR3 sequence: CAGSLAPWRGEETRYF. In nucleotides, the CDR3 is TGTGCCGGCAGCTTAGCGCCTTGGCGGGGGGAAGAGACCCGGTACTTC.

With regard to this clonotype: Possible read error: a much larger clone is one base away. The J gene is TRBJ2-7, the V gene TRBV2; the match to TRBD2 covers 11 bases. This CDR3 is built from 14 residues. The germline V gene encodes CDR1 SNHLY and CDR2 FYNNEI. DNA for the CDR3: TGTGCCACCAAACTAGCGGGGGTTTCGTACGGGCAGTACTTC. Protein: CATKLAGVSYGQYF.

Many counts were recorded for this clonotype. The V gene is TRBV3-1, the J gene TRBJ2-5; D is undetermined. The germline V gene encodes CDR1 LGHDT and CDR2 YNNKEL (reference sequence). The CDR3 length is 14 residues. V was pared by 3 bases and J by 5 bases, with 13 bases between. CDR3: CASSHQTRSETQYF. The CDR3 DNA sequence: TGTGCCAGCAGCCACCAAACGAGATCGGAGACCCAGTACTTC.

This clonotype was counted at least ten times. The CDR3 DNA follows: TGTGCCACCAGTGATTTAGTTGAGCAGTTCTTC. Translated, it gives CATSDLVEQFF. V gene TRBV24-1 combines with J gene TRBJ2-1; D is ambiguous. This CDR3 is built from 11 residues. V shed 1 base and J shed 9 bases, with 3 bases lying between them. Germline V gene data show CDR1 as KGHDR and CDR2 as SFDVKD.

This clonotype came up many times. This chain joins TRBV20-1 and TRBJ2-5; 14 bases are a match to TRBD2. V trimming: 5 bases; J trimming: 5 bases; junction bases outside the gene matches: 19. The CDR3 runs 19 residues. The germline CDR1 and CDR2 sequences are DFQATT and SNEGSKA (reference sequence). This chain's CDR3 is CSAYLIPGTSGGMGETQYF. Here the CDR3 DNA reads TGCAGTGCTTACCTCATTCCAGGGACTAGCGGGGGCATGGGCGAGACCCAGTACTTC.

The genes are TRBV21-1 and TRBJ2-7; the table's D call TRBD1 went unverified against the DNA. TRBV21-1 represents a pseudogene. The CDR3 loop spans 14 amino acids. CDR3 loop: CASSKRGPSYEQYF. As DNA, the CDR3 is TGTGCCAGCAGCAAGAGGGGGCCCTCCTACGAGCAGTACTTC.

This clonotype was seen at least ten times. The DNA of the CDR3 is TGTGCCAGCAGTTTAGCGGGGGCAGGGACCACCTTC. It translates to CASSLAGAGTTF. The rearrangement links TRBV12-3 or TRBV12-4 to TRBJ1-2; TRBD1 might be the D (6 bases). The CDR3 runs 12 residues. The V gene lost 0 bases and the J gene lost 13 bases, with 12 bases spanning the gap.

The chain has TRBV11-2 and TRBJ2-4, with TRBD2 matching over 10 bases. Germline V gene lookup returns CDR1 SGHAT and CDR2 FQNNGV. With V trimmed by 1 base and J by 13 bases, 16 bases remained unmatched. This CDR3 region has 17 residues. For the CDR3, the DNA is TGTGCCAGCAGCTTAGGGTGTGGTCTAGCGGGGGTAGATGAGCAGTACTTC. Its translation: CASSLGCGLAGVDEQYF.

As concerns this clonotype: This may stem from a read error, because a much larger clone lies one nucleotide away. Here the CDR3 reads CASSPDLAWDTQYF. The CDR3 coding sequence is TGTGCCAGCAGCCCTGACTTGGCTTGGGATACGCAGTATTTT. This rearrangement joins TRBV7-9 to TRBJ2-3; D ambiguous. The CDR3 contains 14 residues. Germline V gene lookup returns CDR1 SEHNR and CDR2 FQNEAQ (reference sequence). The V and J ends lost 5 bases and 6 bases respectively, with 15 bases between them.

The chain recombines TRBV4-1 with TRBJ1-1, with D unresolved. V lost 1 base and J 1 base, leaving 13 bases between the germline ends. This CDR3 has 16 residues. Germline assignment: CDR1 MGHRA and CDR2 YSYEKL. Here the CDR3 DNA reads TGCGCCAGCAGCCAAGGAGCGGCGTGGGGGAACACTGAAGCTTTCTTT. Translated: CASSQGAAWGNTEAFF.

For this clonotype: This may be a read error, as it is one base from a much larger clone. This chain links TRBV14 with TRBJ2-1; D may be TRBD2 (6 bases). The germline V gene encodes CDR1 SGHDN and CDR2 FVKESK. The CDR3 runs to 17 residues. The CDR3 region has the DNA TGTGCCCGCAGCCAAAGGAAGGCGGGGAGCTCCTACAATGAGCAGTTCTTC. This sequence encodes CARSQRKAGSSYNEQFF.

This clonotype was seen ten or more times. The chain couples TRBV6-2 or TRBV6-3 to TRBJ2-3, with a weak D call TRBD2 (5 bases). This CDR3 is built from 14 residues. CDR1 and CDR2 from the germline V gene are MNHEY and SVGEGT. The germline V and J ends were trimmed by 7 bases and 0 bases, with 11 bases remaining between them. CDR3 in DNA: TGTGCCAGCAACCTTCGGGGAAGCACAGATACGCAGTATTTT. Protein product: CASNLRGSTDTQYF.

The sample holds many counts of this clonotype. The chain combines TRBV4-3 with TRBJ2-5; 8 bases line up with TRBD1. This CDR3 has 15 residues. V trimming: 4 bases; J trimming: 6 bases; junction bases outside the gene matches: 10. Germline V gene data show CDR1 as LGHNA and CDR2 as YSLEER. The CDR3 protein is CASSPTGAIVQTQYF. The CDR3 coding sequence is TGCGCCAGCAGCCCGACAGGGGCGATTGTGCAGACCCAGTACTTC.

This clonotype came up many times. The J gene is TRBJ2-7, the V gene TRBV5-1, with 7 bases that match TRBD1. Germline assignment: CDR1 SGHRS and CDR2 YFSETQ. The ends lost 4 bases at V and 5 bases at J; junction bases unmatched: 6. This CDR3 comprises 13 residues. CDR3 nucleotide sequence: TGCGCCAGCAGCCCGACAGGGAGCGACGAGCAGTACTTC. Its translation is CASSPTGSDEQYF.

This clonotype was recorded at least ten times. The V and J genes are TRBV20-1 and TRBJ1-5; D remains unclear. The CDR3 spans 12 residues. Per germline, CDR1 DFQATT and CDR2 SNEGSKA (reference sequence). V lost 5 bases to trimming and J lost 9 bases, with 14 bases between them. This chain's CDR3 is CSARSGDGPQHF. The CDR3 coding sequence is TGCAGTGCTCGAAGCGGCGACGGGCCCCAGCATTTT.

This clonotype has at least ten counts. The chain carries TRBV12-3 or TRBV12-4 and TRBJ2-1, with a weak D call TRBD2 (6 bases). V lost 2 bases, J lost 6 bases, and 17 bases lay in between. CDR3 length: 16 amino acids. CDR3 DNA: TGTGCCAGCAGTTTATGGGCGGGGATTGGGTCCAATGAGCAGTTCTTC. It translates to CASSLWAGIGSNEQFF.

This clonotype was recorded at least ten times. The CDR3 loop is CSAWDSSGGSYNEQFF. The CDR3 nucleotides read TGCAGTGCTTGGGATAGTTCTGGGGGTTCCTACAATGAGCAGTTCTTC. This chain uses TRBV20-1 with TRBJ2-1; either TRBD1 or TRBD2 may fit D (5 bases each). The CDR3 consists of 16 residues. From germline, CDR1 is DFQATT and CDR2 SNEGSKA (reference sequence). V was trimmed by 5 bases and J by 1 base, leaving 18 bases between them.

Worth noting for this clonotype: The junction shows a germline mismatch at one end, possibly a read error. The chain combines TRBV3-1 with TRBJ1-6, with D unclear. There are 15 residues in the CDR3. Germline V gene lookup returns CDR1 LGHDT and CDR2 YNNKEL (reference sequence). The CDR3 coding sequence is TGTACCAGCAGCCAAGGCGAGGCAGGCAATTCACCCCTCCACTTT. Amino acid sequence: CTSSQGEAGNSPLHF.

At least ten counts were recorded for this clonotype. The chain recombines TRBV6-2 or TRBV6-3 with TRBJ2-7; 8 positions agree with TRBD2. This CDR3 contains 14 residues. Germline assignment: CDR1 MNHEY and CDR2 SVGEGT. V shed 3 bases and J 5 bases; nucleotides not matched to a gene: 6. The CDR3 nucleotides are TGTGCCAGCAGTTATTTCGCGGGGGGTAACGAGCAGTACTTC. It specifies CASSYFAGGNEQYF.